This T cell receptor beta chain was sequenced during a study of regulatory T cells in long-lasting Graves disease. V was pared by 0 bases and J by 4 bases, with 6 bases of the junction left unmatched. This CDR3 comprises 16 residues. CDR1 and CDR2 from the germline V gene are MGHRA and YSYEKL. Library construction for TCR beta used iRepertoire HTBI primers and Arm-PCR of CDR3 regions. A single record per CDR3 protein comes from TCRdb applying MiXCR to the multiplex PCR reads. The table lists roughly 560,000 distinct CDR3 sequences, about 16% of them singletons. Study-wide findings and caveats: Public clonotype sharing was higher in persistent than newly diagnosed patients. Researchers examined only peripheral blood and not thyroid tissue.

Specified time point: newly diagnosed GD, antithyroid drugs for less than 3 months. Scientists built the TCR library using RNA that was extracted from PBMCs. As to this clonotype: The antigen remains unidentified.

This sample was shared with a second study, whose subject was T cells in Graves' hyperthyroidism and ophthalmopathy. That source adds: The HTBI primer set drove a first-round RT-PCR of the TCR CDR3.

The V call is TRBV4-1, the J call TRBJ2-7; 10 nucleotides agree with TRBD2. This TCR derives from a middle-aged woman with Graves disease. The sample consisted of peripheral blood mononuclear cells (PBMCs), taken at new diagnosis, from a patient treated with antithyroid drugs. CDR3 in DNA: TGCGCCAGCAGCCAAGAGAAGCGGGGGGGCGTGTACGAGCAGTACTTC. Its translation: CASSQEKRGGVYEQYF.